The rows below give T cell receptor beta chains drawn from one sample of a study of blood T cell repertoires in COVID-19. The repertoire was sequenced with immunoSEQ multiplex PCR; TCRdb's copy has only in-frame clones and lacks some. The sample holds around 260,000 clones, approximately 90% seen once. Sequencing used PBMCs or T cells enriched from blood (not recorded which). Source of these receptors: a woman under 40 who had recovered from COVID-19. The CDR3 runs from the conserved cysteine through the conserved F or W. D genes are given only for firm matches. Clone size is not always given. Where it is, it says once, few, many or a class for expanded clones.

D gene: TRBD1; V gene: TRBV19; J gene: TRBJ2-7; clone size: .; CDR3 protein: CASRAVTGQGNEQYF; CDR3 DNA: TGTGCCAGTAGGGCAGTCACGGGACAGGGAAACGAGCAGTACTTC
D gene: .; V gene: TRBV24-1; J gene: TRBJ1-1; clone size: .; CDR3 protein: CATSEGGSPSAFF; CDR3 DNA: TGTGCCACCAGTGAAGGCGGCAGTCCATCGGCTTTCTTT
D gene: TRBD2; V gene: TRBV28; J gene: TRBJ2-3; clone size: once; CDR3 protein: CASKQAGVGDTQYF; CDR3 DNA: TGTGCCAGCAAACAAGCGGGAGTGGGAGATACGCAGTATTTT
D gene: TRBD2; V gene: TRBV6-5; J gene: TRBJ2-1; clone size: .; CDR3 protein: CASNPGLAGVREQFF; CDR3 DNA: TGTGCCAGCAACCCGGGACTAGCGGGAGTTCGTGAGCAGTTCTTC
D gene: TRBD2; V gene: TRBV6-2/TRBV6-3; J gene: TRBJ2-3; clone size: .; CDR3 protein: CASSYSTLAGSRDTQYF; CDR3 DNA: TGTGCCAGCAGTTACTCGACCCTAGCGGGATCGCGAGATACGCAGTATTTT
D gene: TRBD1; V gene: TRBV5-1; J gene: TRBJ2-5; clone size: .; CDR3 protein: CASSFGTGGETQYF; CDR3 DNA: TGCGCCAGCAGCTTCGGGACAGGGGGGGAGACCCAGTACTTC
D gene: TRBD2; V gene: TRBV19; J gene: TRBJ2-7; clone size: .; CDR3 protein: CASSNPSGIYEQYF; CDR3 DNA: TGTGCCAGTAGTAACCCTAGCGGGATTTACGAGCAGTACTTC
D gene: TRBD1; V gene: TRBV11-3; J gene: TRBJ2-1; clone size: .; CDR3 protein: CASSSGQVYNEQFF; CDR3 DNA: TGTGCCAGCAGCTCCGGACAGGTTTACAATGAGCAGTTCTTC
D gene: TRBD2; V gene: TRBV28; J gene: TRBJ2-7; clone size: .; CDR3 protein: CASSLAGGREQYF; CDR3 DNA: TGTGCCAGCAGTCTAGCGGGAGGGCGGGAGCAGTACTTC
D gene: .; V gene: TRBV18; J gene: TRBJ1-2; clone size: once; CDR3 protein: CASSRGTADYGYTF; CDR3 DNA: TGTGCCAGCTCACGCGGGACGGCGGACTATGGCTACACCTTC
D gene: .; V gene: TRBV30; J gene: TRBJ1-2; clone size: .; CDR3 protein: CAWSRGGAVANYGYTF; CDR3 DNA: TGTGCCTGGAGTCGGGGGGGGGCTGTAGCTAACTATGGCTACACCTTC
D gene: TRBD2; V gene: TRBV10-3; J gene: TRBJ2-1; clone size: .; CDR3 protein: CAIRPNHSGTTFYNEQFF; CDR3 DNA: TGTGCCATCAGGCCCAACCATTCCGGGACTACCTTCTACAATGAGCAGTTCTTC
D gene: TRBD1; V gene: TRBV28; J gene: TRBJ2-1; clone size: .; CDR3 protein: CASSLDRVNEQFF; CDR3 DNA: TGTGCCAGCAGCCTTGACAGGGTGAATGAGCAGTTCTTC
D gene: TRBD2; V gene: TRBV10-1; J gene: TRBJ2-1; clone size: .; CDR3 protein: CASSEVGLAASDEQFF; CDR3 DNA: TGCGCCAGCAGTGAGGTGGGACTAGCGGCCTCCGATGAGCAGTTCTTC
D gene: .; V gene: TRBV30; J gene: TRBJ1-5; clone size: .; CDR3 protein: CAWTSAFGGQPQHF; CDR3 DNA: TGTGCCTGGACTTCGGCCTTTGGAGGTCAGCCCCAGCATTTT
D gene: .; V gene: TRBV6-4; J gene: TRBJ2-7; clone size: .; CDR3 protein: CASRETGTPYEQYF; CDR3 DNA: TGTGCCAGCAGAGAAACCGGGACTCCCTACGAGCAGTACTTC
D gene: .; V gene: TRBV28; J gene: TRBJ1-5; clone size: .; CDR3 protein: CASRPGFRGQPQHF; CDR3 DNA: TGTGCCAGCAGACCCGGGTTTCGCGGCCAGCCCCAGCATTTT
D gene: .; V gene: TRBV11-2; J gene: TRBJ1-1; clone size: once; CDR3 protein: CASSSMGPDTEAFF; CDR3 DNA: TGTGCCAGCAGCTCCATGGGGCCTGACACTGAAGCTTTCTTT
D gene: TRBD2; V gene: TRBV20-1; J gene: TRBJ2-5; clone size: once; CDR3 protein: CSASLAGETQYF; CDR3 DNA: TGCAGTGCTAGTCTAGCGGGAGAGACCCAGTACTTC
D gene: TRBD1; V gene: TRBV7-2; J gene: TRBJ1-5; clone size: .; CDR3 protein: CASSLTGSNQPQHF; CDR3 DNA: TGTGCCAGCAGCTTGACAGGGAGCAATCAGCCCCAGCATTTT
D gene: .; V gene: TRBV4-1; J gene: TRBJ1-5; clone size: .; CDR3 protein: CASSQQRGNQPQHF; CDR3 DNA: TGCGCCAGCAGCCAACAGCGAGGAAATCAGCCCCAGCATTTT
D gene: TRBD2; V gene: TRBV28; J gene: TRBJ2-1; clone size: .; CDR3 protein: CASSQWSGSNEQFF; CDR3 DNA: TGTGCCAGCAGTCAGTGGAGCGGGAGTAATGAGCAGTTCTTC
D gene: TRBD1; V gene: TRBV6-5; J gene: TRBJ1-6; clone size: .; CDR3 protein: CASRPPGQGNSPLHF; CDR3 DNA: TGTGCCAGCAGACCTCCGGGACAGGGTAATTCACCCCTCCACTTT
D gene: .; V gene: TRBV12-3/TRBV12-4; J gene: TRBJ2-1; clone size: .; CDR3 protein: CASSFEGGPEQFF; CDR3 DNA: TGTGCCAGCAGTTTTGAGGGTGGACCTGAGCAGTTCTTC
D gene: TRBD2; V gene: TRBV19; J gene: TRBJ2-1; clone size: .; CDR3 protein: CASSIDRGRLNNEQFF; CDR3 DNA: TGTGCCAGTAGTATTGATCGCGGGAGGCTCAACAATGAGCAGTTCTTC
D gene: TRBD1; V gene: TRBV27; J gene: TRBJ2-7; clone size: .; CDR3 protein: CASSYHRDRGSEQYF; CDR3 DNA: TGTGCCAGCAGCTACCACCGGGACAGGGGTTCCGAGCAGTACTTC